This TCR beta chain comes out of a study of blood T cell repertoires in COVID-19. Turning to the study itself: Spain, Italy and the United States supplied samples that represented acute and convalescent COVID-19. PBMCs, B-cell-depleted T cells, or T cells provided the cDNA or gDNA that made up the material.

In the original analysis: Estimation of nucleated cell counts relied on the amplification of reference gene primers. Sequenced by immunoSEQ multiplex PCR; TCRdb stores in-frame clones only, minus some. V and J calls plus clone size are reproduced from that table; the DNA served to infer D and trimming. Altogether about 270,000 clones are present, roughly 90% being singletons, with the ten largest covering under 2.5%. Germline values: CDR1 SGHRS, CDR2 YFSETQ. V lost 1 base and J lost 5, with 12 bases in between. The CDR3 has 14 residues. This TCR was recovered from a man aged 50 to 59 with acute or convalescent COVID-19. The source material was peripheral blood. V and J are TRBV5-1 and TRBJ1-1; D not resolved. CDR3 protein: CASSLLEVGTEAFF. DNA for the CDR3: TGCGCCAGCAGCTTGTTGGAGGTGGGGACTGAAGCTTTCTTT.